This passage covers 11 T cell receptor beta chains from one sample sequenced in a study of CD8+CD57+ T cells in acquired aplastic anemia. TCR beta VDJ and CDR3 profiling used genomic DNA as template. TCRdb processed the reads anew with MiXCR; each CDR3 protein has one entry. In the table there are 60,000 to 75,000 distinct CDR3 sequences, 55% of which are singletons. Sequencing input: sorted CD4+, CD8+, or CD8+CD57+ T cells (not recorded which) from PBMCs. The receptor set was obtained from a human donor in good health, serving as a control.

Many counts were recorded for this clonotype. Given a much more abundant clone one base away, this may be a read error. This CDR3 fails to terminate in the conserved phenylalanine or tryptophan, so it likely reflects a read error. This rearrangement joins TRBV9 to TRBJ2-7; tentative D call: TRBD1 (7 bases). The V gene lost 0 bases and the J gene lost 0 bases, with 13 bases spanning the gap. CDR3 length: 16 residues. Per germline, CDR1 SGDLS and CDR2 YYNGEE. Here the CDR3 reads CASSVGAGGSSYEQYL. CDR3 in DNA: TGTGCCAGCAGCGTAGGGGCAGGGGGGAGCTCCTACGAGCAGTACCTC.

The chain couples TRBV25-1 to TRBJ1-1; no firm D call. The CDR3 has 15 residues. Germline CDR1 and CDR2: MGHDK and SYGVNS. V lost 5 bases to trimming and J lost 0 bases, with 13 bases between them. The CDR3 is CASSPPGVVNTEAFF. The DNA of the CDR3 is TGTGCCAGCAGTCCTCCCGGGGTGGTGAACACTGAAGCTTTCTTT.

The chain recombines TRBV9 with TRBJ1-1; D is uncertain. The germline gives CDR1 SGDLS, CDR2 YYNGEE. V dropped 0 bases and J dropped 1 base, with 4 bases sitting between them. The CDR3 totals 13 residues. This CDR3 is CASSVVANTEAFF. Written as DNA, the CDR3 is TGTGCCAGCAGCGTAGTGGCGAACACTGAAGCTTTCTTT.

The chain joins TRBV24-1 to TRBJ1-2, with 8 bases that match TRBD1. Looked up from germline, CDR1 is KGHDR and CDR2 is SFDVKD. This CDR3 region has 14 residues. V lost 6 bases and J lost 7; bases outside the gene matches: 9. This chain's CDR3 is CATSNRTGSSGYTF. The DNA of the CDR3 is TGTGCCACCAGTAACCGGACAGGGTCTAGTGGCTACACCTTC.

This clonotype was found many times. The CDR3 loop reads CASSLVAGGGYEQYF. The CDR3 nucleotides read TGCGCCAGCAGCTTGGTGGCGGGAGGGGGGTACGAGCAGTACTTC. V and J are TRBV5-1 and TRBJ2-7; 9 bases agree with TRBD2. Germline loops: CDR1 SGHRS, CDR2 YFSETQ. The CDR3 has 15 amino acids. V shed 0 bases, J shed 4 bases, and the junction held 5 bases outside the gene matches.

This clonotype was recorded once. The CDR3 carries no conserved terminal phenylalanine or tryptophan, so it likely arises from a read error. The chain is built from TRBV19 and TRBJ1-1, with no clear D. Germline V lookup: CDR1 LNHDA, CDR2 SQIVND (reference sequence). This CDR3 has 14 amino acids. The CDR3 spells CASSIRTGNTGAFL. As DNA, the CDR3 is TGTGCCAGTAGTATCCGGACGGGGAACACTGGAGCTTTCCTT.

The chain has TRBV7-8 and TRBJ1-1; D gene unclear. The CDR3 sequence is 12 residues long. Germline V gene lookup returns CDR1 SGHVS and CDR2 FQNEAQ. V was cut by 6 bases and J by 6 bases, with 11 bases left in between. CDR3 bases: TGTGCCAGCAGACCCACCCAGGCTGAAGCTTTCTTT. Protein sequence: CASRPTQAEAFF.

The chain is built from TRBV15 and TRBJ1-5; D possibly corresponds to TRBD1 (5 bases). Germline CDR1 reads LNHNV; CDR2 reads YYDKDF (reference sequence). Between the trimmed V and J ends, which lost 6 bases and 3 bases, there was a span of 12 bases. CDR3 length: 14 amino acids. CDR3: CATRGWGTNQPQHF. The CDR3 DNA follows: TGTGCCACCAGAGGATGGGGGACCAATCAGCCCCAGCATTTT. The full variable domain, with the rest looked up from reference TRBV15 and TRBJ1-5, is DAMVIQNPRYQVTQFGKPVTLSCSQTLNHNVMYWYQQKSSQAPKLLFHYYDKDFNNEADTPDNFQSRRPNTSFCFLDIRSPGLGDTAMYLCATRGWGTNQPQHFGDGTRLSIL.

DNA for the CDR3: TGTGCCAGTAGTTACACAATCACAGATACGCAGTATTTT. Protein: CASSYTITDTQYF. The rearrangement uses TRBV19 and TRBJ2-3; D call uncertain. Germline lookup yields CDR1 LNHDA and CDR2 SQIVND (reference sequence). Trimming took off 5 bases at V and 2 bases at J, with 8 bases between the two ends. The CDR3 extends over 13 amino acids.

In this sample, this clonotype turned up many times. The chain is built from TRBV9 and TRBJ2-6; tentatively, D is TRBD1 or TRBD2 (6 bases each). Trimming took 7 bases from V and 0 from J, leaving 14 bases between them. The V gene's germline CDR1 is SGDLS and CDR2 YYNGEE. This CDR3 is 16 amino acids long. CDR3 in DNA: TGTGCCAGCTGGACGGGGGCGAGCTCTGGGGCCAACGTCCTGACTTTC. Encoded protein: CASWTGASSGANVLTF.

The chain combines TRBV11-2 with TRBJ1-2, with D tentatively TRBD1 (5 bases). The germline CDR1 and CDR2 sequences are SGHAT and FQNNGV. There are 15 residues in the CDR3. Trimming removed 0 bases at V and 1 base at J, with 9 bases between. The CDR3 DNA reads as TGTGCCAGCAGCTTAGATCGGGGCTATAACTATGGCTACACCTTC. It codes for CASSLDRGYNYGYTF.